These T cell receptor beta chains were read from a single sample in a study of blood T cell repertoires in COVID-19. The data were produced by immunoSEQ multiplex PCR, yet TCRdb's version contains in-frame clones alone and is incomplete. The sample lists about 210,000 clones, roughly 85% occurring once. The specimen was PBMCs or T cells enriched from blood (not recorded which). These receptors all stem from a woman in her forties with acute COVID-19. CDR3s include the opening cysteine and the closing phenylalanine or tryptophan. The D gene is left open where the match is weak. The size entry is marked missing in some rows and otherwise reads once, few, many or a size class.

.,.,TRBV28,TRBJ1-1,TGTGCCAGCGTATCTAAGACTGAAGCTTTCTTT,CASVSKTEAFF
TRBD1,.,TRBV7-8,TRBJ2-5,TGTGCCAGCAGCTCCGGGACAGGGTACCAAGAGACCCAGTACTTC,CASSSGTGYQETQYF
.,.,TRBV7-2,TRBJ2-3,TGTGCCAGCAGACTAGGGGGTGCGTTTTTTCGCACTAGCACAGATACGCAGTATTTT,CASRLGGAFFRTSTDTQYF
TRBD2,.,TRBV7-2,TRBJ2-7,TGTGCCAGTCAAAGGACTAGCGGAGGGCACCGCTCCTACGAGCAGTACTTC,CASQRTSGGHRSYEQYF
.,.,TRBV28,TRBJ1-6,TGTGCCAGCAGTTTGGACACCAATTCACCCCTCCACTTT,CASSLDTNSPLHF
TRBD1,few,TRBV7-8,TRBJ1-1,TGTGCCAGCAGCTTAGGTTCATCAGGGGGCGCCTGGGCTTTCTTT,CASSLGSSGGAWAFF
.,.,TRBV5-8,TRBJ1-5,TGTGCCAGCAGCTTGGCAACTATGGGGAGTGGGGGCAATCAGCCCCAGCATTTT,CASSLATMGSGGNQPQHF
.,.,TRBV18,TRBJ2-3,TGTGCCAGCTCACGAGCCCGCACAGATACGCAGTATTTT,CASSRARTDTQYF
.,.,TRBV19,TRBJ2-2,TGTGCCAGTAACAATGGGAACACCGGGGAGCTGTTTTTT,CASNNGNTGELFF
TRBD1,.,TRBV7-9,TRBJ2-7,TGTGCCAGCAGCTTAGGTGTCTTTGGACAGGGGACCTACGAGCAGTACTTC,CASSLGVFGQGTYEQYF
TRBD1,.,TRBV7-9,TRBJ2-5,TGTGCCAGCAGCTTAGCCGGGACAGACCAAGAGACCCAGTACTTC,CASSLAGTDQETQYF
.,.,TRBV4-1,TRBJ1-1,TGCGCCAGCAGCCAACTCACTAATTCGGCTTCGAACACTGAAGCTTTCTTT,CASSQLTNSASNTEAFF
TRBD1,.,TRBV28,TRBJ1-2,TGTGCCAGCAACACAGGGGGGAGAGGCTACACCTTC,CASNTGGRGYTF
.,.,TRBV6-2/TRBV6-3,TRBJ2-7,TGTGCCAGCAGTGCTCTTCTGACTAGTTCCTCCTACGAGCAGTACTTC,CASSALLTSSSYEQYF
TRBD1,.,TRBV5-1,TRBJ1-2,TGCGCCAGCAGGGACAGGGAGGTGGGCTACACCTTC,CASRDREVGYTF
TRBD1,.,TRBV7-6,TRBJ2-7,TGTGCCAGCAGCTTTGGGACAGGGACCTACGAGCAGTACTTC,CASSFGTGTYEQYF
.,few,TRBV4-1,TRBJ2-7,TGCGCCAGCAGCCAAGATTTGGGCGTCTCCTACGAGCAGTACTTC,CASSQDLGVSYEQYF
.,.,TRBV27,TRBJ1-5,TGTGCCAGCAGTTTGGTAGGCGGCCCTAGCAATCAGCCCCAGCATTTT,CASSLVGGPSNQPQHF
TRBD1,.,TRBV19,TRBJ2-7,TGTGCCAGTAGACAGGGACAGGACAAGAACTACGAGCAGTACTTC,CASRQGQDKNYEQYF
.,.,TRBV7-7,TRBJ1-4,TGTGCCAGCAGCTTAAACAGAAACGAAAAACTGTTTTTT,CASSLNRNEKLFF
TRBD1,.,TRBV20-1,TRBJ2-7,TGCAGTGCTAGTATGGACAGGGGATACGAGCAGTACTTC,CSASMDRGYEQYF
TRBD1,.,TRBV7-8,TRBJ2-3,TGTGCCAGCAGCCCAACCTTTGGCCTGGACAGGGGCACAGATACGCAGTATTTT,CASSPTFGLDRGTDTQYF
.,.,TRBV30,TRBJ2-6,TGTGCCTGGAGCCAGGGCCTGGGCTTTGGGGCCAACGTCCTGACTTTC,CAWSQGLGFGANVLTF
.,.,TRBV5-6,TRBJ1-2,TGTGCCAGCAGCCCAAATCCGGGACATACATATGGCTACACCTTC,CASSPNPGHTYGYTF
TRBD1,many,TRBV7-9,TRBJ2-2,TGTGCCAGCAGCTCCCAGGGGGAAGGCACCGGGGAGCTGTTTTTT,CASSSQGEGTGELFF
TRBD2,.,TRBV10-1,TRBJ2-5,TGCGCCAGCAGTACCCTGGGGAGGGCCTATTCGAAGGCCCAAGAGACCCAGTACTTC,CASSTLGRAYSKAQETQYF
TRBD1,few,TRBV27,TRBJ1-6,TGTGCCAGCCAACGTAATCATGGACAGGGGTTTCTCCACTTT,CASQRNHGQGFLHF
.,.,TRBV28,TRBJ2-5,TGTGCCACGCTACAGGGCCAAGAGACCCAGTACTTC,CATLQGQETQYF
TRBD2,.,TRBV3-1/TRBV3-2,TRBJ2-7,TGTGCCAGCAGCCAAGACCTAGCGGGAGACGAGCAGTACTTC,CASSQDLAGDEQYF
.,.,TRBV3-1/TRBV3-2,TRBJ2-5,TGTGCCAGCAGCCAACAGTCCCGCGGGGAGACCCAGTACTTC,CASSQQSRGETQYF
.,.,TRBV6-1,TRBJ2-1,TGTGCCAGCAGTGAAAGGGCTAGCCTACTGCGCTCCTACAATGAGCAGTTCTTC,CASSERASLLRSYNEQFF
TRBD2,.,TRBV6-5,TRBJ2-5,TGTGCCAGCAGTTACTCGACTAGCGGTAACCAAGAGACCCAGTACTTC,CASSYSTSGNQETQYF
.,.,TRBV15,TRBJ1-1,TGTGCCACCAGCAGGACGGGGAACACTGAAGCTTTCTTT,CATSRTGNTEAFF
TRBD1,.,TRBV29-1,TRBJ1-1,TGCAGCGTTGAGAGACAGGGGGCTGAAGCTTTCTTT,CSVERQGAEAFF
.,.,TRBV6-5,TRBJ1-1,TGTGCCAGCAAAGGGGGACCGAACACTGAAGCTTTCTTT,CASKGGPNTEAFF
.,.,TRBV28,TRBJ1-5,TGTGCCAGCAGTTTAGGCGGGGTGCGTATTCCGCATTTT,CASSLGGVRIPHF
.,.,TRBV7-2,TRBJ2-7,TGTGCCAGCAGCTTCGGCTGGGCCTCAAGGAGGTCCTACGAGCAGTACTTC,CASSFGWASRRSYEQYF
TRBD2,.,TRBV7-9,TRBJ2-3,TGTGCCAGCAGCTTTAGCGGGCGTTCCACAGATACGCAGTATTTT,CASSFSGRSTDTQYF
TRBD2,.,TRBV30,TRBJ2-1,TGTGCCTGGAGCGTAACTTTGGGGAGCGGGGAAGAGCAGTTCTTC,CAWSVTLGSGEEQFF
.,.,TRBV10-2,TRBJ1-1,TGCGCCAGCAGTGATCGGAGGGGAGGGGGGAACACTGAAGCTTTCTTT,CASSDRRGGGNTEAFF
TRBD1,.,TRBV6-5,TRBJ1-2,TGTGCCAGCAGGACAGGGACTTCTAACTATGGCTACACCTTC,CASRTGTSNYGYTF
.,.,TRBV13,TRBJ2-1,TGTGCCAGCAGCTTAAGGGTCTCCGGGCCTATGCTTTCGCGGACAGAACACAATGAGCAGTTCTTC,CASSLRVSGPMLSRTEHNEQFF
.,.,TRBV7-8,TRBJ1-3,TGTGCCAGCAGCAATTCGGGACTCCGAACGGGAAACACCATATATTTT,CASSNSGLRTGNTIYF
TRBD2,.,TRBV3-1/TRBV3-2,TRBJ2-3,TGTGCCAGCAGCCACGGAAAGACTAGCGGGAGTACAGATACGCAGTATTTT,CASSHGKTSGSTDTQYF
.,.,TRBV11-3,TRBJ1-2,TGTGCCAGCAGCTTAAACGGGGGGCAGGATGGCTACACCTTC,CASSLNGGQDGYTF
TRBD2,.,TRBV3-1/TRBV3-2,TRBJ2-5,TGTGCCAGCAGCCACGTAGCGGGAGGGATGGTCGGTGTTGTTGGGGAGACCCAGTACTTC,CASSHVAGGMVGVVGETQYF
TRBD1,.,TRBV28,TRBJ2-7,TGTGCCAGCAGTCACCCCGGGACAGGGAGGAACGAGCAGTACTTC,CASSHPGTGRNEQYF
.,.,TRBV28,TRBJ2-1,TGTGCCAGCAGTTTTGCCGTTTCGAGCTCCTACAATGAGCAGTTCTTC,CASSFAVSSSYNEQFF
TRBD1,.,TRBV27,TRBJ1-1,TGTGCCACCTGGGGACAGTGGAACACTGAAGCTTTCTTT,CATWGQWNTEAFF
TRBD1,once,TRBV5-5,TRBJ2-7,TGTGCCAGCACGAACTTAGGGACAGGGTCCCACGAGCAGTACTTC,CASTNLGTGSHEQYF